Below are 24 T cell receptor beta chains sequenced from a single sample in a study of cytomegalovirus exposure and HLA in healthy donors. PCR primers comprised 60 Vbeta and 13 Jbeta primers. The repertoire was sequenced with immunoSEQ multiplex PCR; TCRdb's copy has only in-frame clones and lacks some. The sample records about 170,000 clones, approximately 75% being singletons. The specimen sequenced was PBMCs. Receptors originate from a woman in her late teens or twenties in good health and CMV-seronegative.

The rearrangement joins TRBV18 to TRBJ1-1, with 9 bases identical to TRBD1. The CDR3 loop spans 14 amino acids. J lost 5 bases, V lost 6 bases, and 7 bases had no gene match. CDR1 is KGHSH and CDR2 is LQKENI in the germline V gene. The CDR3 region has the DNA TGTGCCAGCTCTCCTAACAGGGGGCGGACTGAAGCTTTCTTT. Protein: CASSPNRGRTEAFF.

CDR3 in amino acids: CSVKDREAFF. DNA for the CDR3: TGCAGTGTCAAAGACAGGGAAGCTTTCTTT. V is TRBV20-1 and J is TRBJ1-1; the D gene is possibly TRBD1 (6 bases). The CDR3 contains 10 residues. CDR1 is DFQATT and CDR2 is SNEGSKA in the germline V gene (reference sequence). Trimming pared 7 bases from V and 8 bases from J, leaving 11 bases between.

This chain uses TRBV5-1 with TRBJ1-2; D may be TRBD1 (6 bases). This CDR3 contains 18 residues. Germline lookup yields CDR1 SGHRS and CDR2 YFSETQ. V lost 0 bases and J 3 bases, leaving 21 bases between the germline ends. The CDR3 is CASSLGLAGAALDYGYTF. The CDR3 DNA sequence: TGCGCCAGCAGCTTGGGATTGGCAGGGGCGGCTCTAGACTATGGCTACACCTTC.

V usage is TRBV4-1 and J usage is TRBJ1-5; TRBD1 agrees at 9 bases. The V and J ends lost 1 base and 2 bases, in that order; junction bases with no gene match: 12. The CDR3 runs 19 residues. Per the germline V gene, CDR1 is MGHRA and CDR2 is YSYEKL. CDR3 sequence reads: CASSQGGGTGKGGNQPQHF. Written as DNA, the CDR3 is TGCGCCAGCAGCCAAGGCGGGGGGACAGGGAAGGGAGGCAATCAGCCCCAGCATTTT.

The V and J genes are TRBV5-4 and TRBJ2-1, with TRBD2 identical over 10 bases. Germline trimming cut 4 bases from V and 4 bases from J; bases unmatched to any gene: 5. Germline V gene lookup returns CDR1 SGHNT and CDR2 YYREEE (reference sequence). The CDR3 is 15 amino acids. CDR3 residues: CASSVSGGLYNEQFF. The CDR3 DNA sequence: TGTGCCAGCAGCGTTAGCGGGGGGCTTTACAATGAGCAGTTCTTC.

This chain uses TRBV21-1 with TRBJ1-3; TRBD1 is the table's D call and was not checked against the DNA. TRBV21-1 is listed as a pseudogene. CDR3 size: 18 residues. CDR3 loop: CASSKAHLQPSSGNTIYF. The DNA for the CDR3 is TGTGCCAGCAGCAAAGCACATTTACAGCCTTCTTCTGGAAACACCATATATTTT.

This chain joins TRBV5-6 and TRBJ2-3; weak D call: TRBD2 (6 bases). There are 14 residues in the CDR3. V lost 2 bases and J lost 5, with 12 bases in between. Germline-derived CDR1 and CDR2 are SGHDT and YYEEEE. In DNA, the CDR3 is TGTGCCAGCAGCTTCGGGAGTCCCGGAGATACGCAGTATTTT. Its translation is CASSFGSPGDTQYF.

J is TRBJ2-7 and V is TRBV5-1, with 9 positions matching TRBD1. V dropped 0 bases and J dropped 5; count of bases not matched to a gene: 15. The length of the CDR3 is 18 residues. From germline, CDR1 is SGHRS and CDR2 YFSETQ. CDR3 residues: CASSLAGTGGALPDEQYF. The CDR3 region has the DNA TGCGCCAGCAGCTTGGCGGGCACAGGGGGCGCCCTCCCTGACGAGCAGTACTTC.

This chain connects TRBV25-1 to TRBJ2-7; D is possibly TRBD2 (6 bases). V lost 4 bases and J lost 3, with 19 bases in between. CDR1 and CDR2 from the germline V gene are MGHDK and SYGVNS. CDR3 length: 16 residues. The CDR3 loop reads CASSGRSGGGNYEQYF. CDR3 nucleotides: TGTGCCAGCAGTGGACGATCGGGCGGAGGGAACTACGAGCAGTACTTC.

A few counts support this clone. The chain combines TRBV6-1 with TRBJ2-7; 7 nucleotides agree with TRBD1. This CDR3 spans 13 amino acids. V gave up 8 bases and J gave up 4 bases; unmatched junction bases: 8. The germline V gene has CDR1 MNHNS and CDR2 SASEGT. The DNA for the CDR3 is TGTGCCAGCCTGCTAGGGGGCCTGTACGAGCAGTACTTC. This codes for CASLLGGLYEQYF.

J is TRBJ2-7 and V is TRBV5-1, with 8 bases matching TRBD1. The germline V gene has CDR1 SGHRS and CDR2 YFSETQ. The CDR3 is made up of 15 amino acids. Unmatched junction bases numbered 6, after V lost 4 bases and J lost 0 bases. The CDR3 protein is CASSPGQVSSYEQYF. CDR3 in DNA: TGCGCCAGCAGCCCGGGACAGGTCAGCTCCTACGAGCAGTACTTC.

CDR3 sequence (DNA): TGTGCCAGCAGCGTAGACAGCCTTACCTACGAGCAGTACTTC. This codes for CASSVDSLTYEQYF. The chain links TRBV9 to TRBJ2-7; D call uncertain. V lost 0 bases and J 2 bases, leaving 9 bases between the germline ends. The CDR3 contains 14 residues. Looked up from germline, CDR1 is SGDLS and CDR2 is YYNGEE.

The chain employs TRBV25-1 and TRBJ1-5; perhaps TRBD1 as D (5 bases). The germline V and J ends were trimmed by 6 bases and 5 bases, with 8 bases remaining between them. The CDR3 sequence is 12 residues long. CDR1 MGHDK and CDR2 SYGVNS come from the germline V gene. This CDR3 reads CASSDSYQPQHF. CDR3 nucleotide sequence: TGTGCCAGCAGCGACAGTTATCAGCCCCAGCATTTT. Supplemented by reference TRBV25-1 and TRBJ1-5, the full variable domain reads EADIYQTPRYLVIGTGKKITLECSQTMGHDKMYWYQQDPGMELHLIHYSYGVNSTEKGDLSSESTVSRIRTEHFPLTLESARPSHTSQYLCASSDSYQPQHFGDGTRLSIL.

The CDR3 loop is CASSLAGLGYGYTF. The CDR3 nucleotides are TGTGCCAGCAGTTTAGCGGGGTTAGGCTATGGCTACACCTTC. The V and J genes are TRBV27 and TRBJ1-2, with unresolved D. V lost 2 bases, J lost 4 bases, and 11 bases lay in between. Germline V gives CDR1 MNHEY, CDR2 SMNVEV (reference sequence). The CDR3 is 14 amino acids.

This clone is a singleton in its sample. V and J are TRBV21-1 and TRBJ2-7; TRBD2 is the table's D call and was not checked against the DNA. TRBV21-1 is termed a pseudogene. This CDR3 is 16 amino acids long. In nucleotides, the CDR3 is TGTGCCAGCAGCAAAGCCATGGAGGAGTGGAGTTACGAGCAGTACTTC. As protein: CASSKAMEEWSYEQYF.

The V and J genes are TRBV27 and TRBJ1-2, with D unclear. V lost 4 bases and J 3 bases, leaving 9 bases between the germline ends. Germline V gives CDR1 MNHEY, CDR2 SMNVEV (reference sequence). This CDR3 is built from 13 residues. CDR3 bases: TGTGCCAGCAGTTCCACTTTATACTATGGCTACACCTTC. Translating it yields CASSSTLYYGYTF.

This clone occurred once. This sequence joins TRBV13 and TRBJ2-2; perhaps TRBD2 as D (5 bases). V lost 5 bases to trimming and J lost 8 bases, with 12 bases between them. CDR1 is PRHDT and CDR2 is FYEKMQ in the germline V gene (reference sequence). The CDR3 is 13 amino acids. This chain's CDR3 is CASSRTRGGELFF. The CDR3 DNA reads as TGTGCCAGCAGCCGGACCCGGGGAGGGGAGCTGTTTTTT.

This clone was observed a few times. V usage is TRBV7-9 and J usage is TRBJ2-7; 9 nucleotides match TRBD1. The length of the CDR3 is 14 residues. The V gene end was trimmed by 3 bases and the J gene end by 5 bases; junction bases not matched to a gene: 5. In germline, CDR1 is SEHNR, CDR2 FQNEAQ (reference sequence). The CDR3 DNA reads as TGTGCCAGCAGCTTTGGGGACAGGGCCCACGAGCAGTACTTC. This codes for CASSFGDRAHEQYF.

This clone was counted only a few times. J is TRBJ2-7 and V is TRBV18; perhaps TRBD1 as D (6 bases). The germline V gene has CDR1 KGHSH and CDR2 LQKENI. CDR3 length: 14 amino acids. V lost 0 bases and J 2 bases, leaving 8 bases between the germline ends. The CDR3 region has the DNA TGTGCCAGCTCACCACCGACAGGAGCCTACGAGCAGTACTTC. It encodes CASSPPTGAYEQYF.

This clone has just one count. The chain couples TRBV6-1 to TRBJ1-1, with no clear D. The CDR3 has 12 amino acids. Germline values: CDR1 MNHNS, CDR2 SASEGT. Trimming removed 7 bases at V and 6 bases at J, with 12 bases between. The CDR3 DNA sequence: TGTGCCAGCACAGAAATTGGGCCTGAAGCTTTCTTT. As protein: CASTEIGPEAFF.

The J gene is TRBJ1-5, the V gene TRBV6-6; the D gene is possibly TRBD1 (5 bases). Germline CDR1 MNHNY, CDR2 SVGAGI (reference sequence). V lost 2 bases and J lost 1, with 12 bases in between. The CDR3 sequence is 16 residues long. CDR3 DNA sequence: TGTGCCAGCAGTTACAGGGGTGGGAAGAGCAATCAGCCCCAGCATTTT. Protein sequence: CASSYRGGKSNQPQHF.

This rearrangement joins TRBV25-1 to TRBJ1-2; 10 nucleotides align to TRBD1. Trimming took 6 bases from V and 5 from J; bases not matched to a gene: 3. Per the germline V gene, CDR1 is MGHDK and CDR2 is SYGVNS. The CDR3 loop spans 13 amino acids. The CDR3 reads CASSRTGGYGYTF. The CDR3 DNA reads TGTGCCAGCAGCCGGACAGGGGGGTATGGCTACACCTTC.

This clone was picked up one time. The J gene is TRBJ1-1, the V gene TRBV7-8, with D maybe TRBD1 (5 bases). The germline CDR1 and CDR2 sequences are SGHVS and FQNEAQ. The V end lost 5 bases, the J end lost 6 bases, and 19 bases lay between the germline ends. This CDR3 region has 15 residues. The CDR3 region is CASSQRGRGRPEAFF. In DNA, the CDR3 is TGTGCCAGCAGCCAGCGGGGGAGAGGGAGACCTGAAGCTTTCTTT.

CDR3: CASRSLEGAEAFF. CDR3 coding DNA: TGCGCCAGCAGATCCCTCGAGGGGGCGGAAGCTTTCTTT. The chain combines TRBV5-1 with TRBJ1-1, with TRBD1 matching over 7 bases. The germline gives CDR1 SGHRS, CDR2 YFSETQ. The ends lost 5 bases at V and 8 bases at J; junction bases unmatched: 9. The length of the CDR3 is 13 residues.